These T cell receptor beta chains were read from a single sample in a study of beta chain features in type 1 diabetes. Profiled with immunoSEQ multiplex PCR; TCRdb holds only in-frame clones, not every one. In the table there are about 360,000 clones, approximately 12% of which are singletons. Sequencing was performed on naive CD4+ T cells from blood. The receptors were gathered from a man between 18 and 29 years old in good health. The CDR3 runs from the conserved cysteine through the conserved F or W. Fields, in order: V gene, D gene, J gene, clone size, CDR3 protein, CDR3 DNA. A D gene is named only where the DNA matches it firmly. The size of a clone is reported for some rows only, either as once, few or many, or as a class for expanded clones.

V gene: TRBV4-1
D gene: .
J gene: TRBJ1-5
clone size: few
CDR3 protein: CASSQDAGIQPQHF
CDR3 DNA: TGCGCCAGCAGCCAAGATGCGGGAATTCAGCCCCAGCATTTT

V gene: TRBV19
D gene: .
J gene: TRBJ2-6
clone size: .
CDR3 protein: CASSPVNSGANVLTF
CDR3 DNA: TGTGCCAGTAGTCCAGTGAATTCTGGGGCCAACGTCCTGACTTTC

V gene: TRBV7-2
D gene: .
J gene: TRBJ2-7
clone size: .
CDR3 protein: CASSLTHYEQYF
CDR3 DNA: TGTGCCAGCAGCTTAACACACTACGAGCAGTACTTC

V gene: TRBV7-2
D gene: TRBD2
J gene: TRBJ2-1
clone size: few
CDR3 protein: CASSLRTSGRARFF
CDR3 DNA: TGTGCCAGCAGCCTTCGGACTAGCGGGAGGGCCAGGTTCTTC

V gene: TRBV7-2
D gene: TRBD1
J gene: TRBJ2-7
clone size: few
CDR3 protein: CASSWTGARAAYEQYF
CDR3 DNA: TGTGCCAGCAGCTGGACAGGGGCCCGGGCCGCCTACGAGCAGTACTTC

V gene: TRBV7-3
D gene: TRBD2
J gene: TRBJ2-7
clone size: .
CDR3 protein: CASSSGGGYEQYF
CDR3 DNA: TGTGCCAGCAGCTCGGGCGGGGGGTACGAGCAGTACTTC

V gene: TRBV7-2
D gene: .
J gene: TRBJ2-7
clone size: few
CDR3 protein: CASSWGQLIAVSSYEQYF
CDR3 DNA: TGTGCCAGCAGCTGGGGACAGCTGATAGCGGTCAGCTCCTACGAGCAGTACTTC

V gene: TRBV5-1
D gene: .
J gene: TRBJ1-1
clone size: few
CDR3 protein: CASSLGSTEAFF
CDR3 DNA: TGCGCCAGCAGCTTGGGTAGCACTGAAGCTTTCTTT

V gene: TRBV19
D gene: TRBD1
J gene: TRBJ1-5
clone size: few
CDR3 protein: CASSNFAGGQPQHF
CDR3 DNA: TGTGCCAGTAGTAACTTCGCAGGGGGACAGCCCCAGCATTTT

V gene: TRBV29-1
D gene: TRBD1
J gene: TRBJ1-2
clone size: .
CDR3 protein: CSVAGQTNYGYTF
CDR3 DNA: TGCAGCGTTGCGGGACAGACTAACTATGGCTACACCTTC

V gene: TRBV2
D gene: TRBD1
J gene: TRBJ2-7
clone size: .
CDR3 protein: CASSWTGGEQYF
CDR3 DNA: TGTGCCAGCAGTTGGACAGGCGGGGAGCAGTACTTC

V gene: TRBV4-2
D gene: .
J gene: TRBJ2-7
clone size: few
CDR3 protein: CASSQESLRYEQYF
CDR3 DNA: TGTGCCAGCAGCCAAGAGAGCTTACGCTACGAGCAGTACTTC

V gene: TRBV5-1
D gene: .
J gene: TRBJ2-7
clone size: few
CDR3 protein: CASSFDTTYEQYF
CDR3 DNA: TGCGCCAGCAGCTTTGACACAACCTACGAGCAGTACTTC

V gene: TRBV27
D gene: .
J gene: TRBJ1-2
clone size: few
CDR3 protein: CASSFVQVPQSGVGYTF
CDR3 DNA: TGTGCCAGCAGTTTCGTACAGGTTCCACAATCGGGGGTTGGCTACACCTTC

V gene: TRBV9
D gene: .
J gene: TRBJ2-2
clone size: .
CDR3 protein: CASSPGGDTGELFF
CDR3 DNA: TGTGCCAGCAGCCCCGGGGGTGACACCGGGGAGCTGTTTTTT

V gene: TRBV7-9
D gene: TRBD1
J gene: TRBJ1-2
clone size: .
CDR3 protein: CASSLEGQGFYGYTF
CDR3 DNA: TGTGCCAGCAGCTTAGAGGGACAGGGGTTCTATGGCTACACCTTC

V gene: TRBV15
D gene: TRBD2
J gene: TRBJ2-1
clone size: once
CDR3 protein: CATSRDVLAGGNEQFF
CDR3 DNA: TGTGCCACCAGCAGAGATGTGCTAGCGGGAGGCAATGAGCAGTTCTTC

V gene: TRBV6-5
D gene: TRBD1
J gene: TRBJ2-2
clone size: .
CDR3 protein: CASTPGTANTGELFF
CDR3 DNA: TGTGCCAGCACTCCCGGGACAGCAAACACCGGGGAGCTGTTTTTT

V gene: TRBV7-2
D gene: .
J gene: TRBJ1-1
clone size: few
CDR3 protein: CASSLQGNTEAFF
CDR3 DNA: TGTGCCAGCAGCTTACAGGGGAACACTGAAGCTTTCTTT

V gene: TRBV11-3
D gene: .
J gene: TRBJ1-5
clone size: few
CDR3 protein: CASSLLGQILNQPQHF
CDR3 DNA: TGTGCCAGCAGCCTCCTCGGACAGATCCTCAATCAGCCCCAGCATTTT

V gene: TRBV6-4
D gene: TRBD2
J gene: TRBJ2-1
clone size: .
CDR3 protein: CASSVGGSREQFF
CDR3 DNA: TGTGCCAGCAGTGTAGGCGGGAGTCGTGAGCAGTTCTTC

V gene: TRBV13
D gene: .
J gene: TRBJ2-1
clone size: many
CDR3 protein: CASSSSGEQFF
CDR3 DNA: TGTGCCAGCAGCTCCAGCGGCGAGCAGTTCTTC

V gene: TRBV6-5
D gene: .
J gene: TRBJ2-7
clone size: .
CDR3 protein: CASSRLPSYEQYF
CDR3 DNA: TGTGCCAGCAGCCGACTGCCCTCCTACGAGCAGTACTTC

V gene: TRBV5-4
D gene: TRBD2
J gene: TRBJ2-3
clone size: .
CDR3 protein: CASSLAPAGGMADTQYF
CDR3 DNA: TGTGCCAGCAGCTTGGCCCCGGCGGGGGGGATGGCAGATACGCAGTATTTT

V gene: TRBV30
D gene: .
J gene: TRBJ2-5
clone size: .
CDR3 protein: CACLQSGETQYF
CDR3 DNA: TGTGCCTGTTTACAGTCGGGGGAGACCCAGTACTTC

V gene: TRBV27
D gene: TRBD1
J gene: TRBJ1-1
clone size: .
CDR3 protein: CASGWTGGAGGAEAFF
CDR3 DNA: TGTGCCAGCGGGTGGACAGGGGGCGCCGGTGGGGCTGAAGCTTTCTTT

V gene: TRBV28
D gene: TRBD1
J gene: TRBJ1-2
clone size: .
CDR3 protein: CASLNRGRGYTF
CDR3 DNA: TGTGCCAGCCTTAACAGGGGACGTGGCTACACCTTC

V gene: TRBV2
D gene: .
J gene: TRBJ2-5
clone size: few
CDR3 protein: CASSSGETQYF
CDR3 DNA: TGTGCCAGCAGTTCCGGGGAGACCCAGTACTTC

V gene: TRBV28
D gene: .
J gene: TRBJ2-7
clone size: .
CDR3 protein: CASSFWPGRSYGQYF
CDR3 DNA: TGTGCCAGCAGTTTTTGGCCAGGTCGGTCCTATGGGCAGTACTTC

V gene: TRBV19
D gene: TRBD2
J gene: TRBJ2-3
clone size: .
CDR3 protein: CATGEGSTDTQYF
CDR3 DNA: TGTGCCACCGGGGAGGGCAGCACAGATACGCAGTATTTT

V gene: TRBV7-2
D gene: .
J gene: TRBJ1-1
clone size: few
CDR3 protein: CASSSGVSAAFF
CDR3 DNA: TGTGCCAGCAGCTCCGGGGTTTCGGCGGCTTTCTTT

V gene: TRBV15
D gene: .
J gene: TRBJ2-1
clone size: .
CDR3 protein: CATSSFRVLARNEQFF
CDR3 DNA: TGTGCCACCAGCAGTTTTCGGGTCCTCGCTCGGAATGAGCAGTTCTTC

V gene: TRBV7-3
D gene: TRBD1
J gene: TRBJ2-3
clone size: few
CDR3 protein: CASSSNGQGGPDTQYF
CDR3 DNA: TGTGCCAGCAGCTCAAATGGACAGGGTGGGCCAGATACGCAGTATTTT

V gene: TRBV5-1
D gene: TRBD1
J gene: TRBJ2-5
clone size: few
CDR3 protein: CASSPGTVQETQYF
CDR3 DNA: TGCGCCAGCAGCCCCGGGACAGTCCAAGAGACCCAGTACTTC

V gene: TRBV15
D gene: .
J gene: TRBJ1-2
clone size: few
CDR3 protein: CATSRVAGGGYTF
CDR3 DNA: TGTGCCACCAGCAGAGTCGCAGGAGGTGGCTACACCTTC

V gene: TRBV11-1
D gene: .
J gene: TRBJ1-1
clone size: few
CDR3 protein: CASSRQGGVNTEAFF
CDR3 DNA: TGTGCCAGCAGCCGGCAGGGTGGGGTGAACACTGAAGCTTTCTTT

V gene: TRBV7-2
D gene: .
J gene: TRBJ2-7
clone size: few
CDR3 protein: CASSLEGFSYEQYF
CDR3 DNA: TGTGCCAGCAGCTTAGAGGGGTTCTCCTACGAGCAGTACTTC

V gene: TRBV7-2
D gene: .
J gene: TRBJ1-4
clone size: few
CDR3 protein: CASSLSGREKLFF
CDR3 DNA: TGTGCCAGCAGCTTATCAGGTCGCGAAAAACTGTTTTTT

V gene: TRBV27
D gene: .
J gene: TRBJ2-7
clone size: .
CDR3 protein: CASSLSGRGRGEQYF
CDR3 DNA: TGTGCCAGCAGTTTATCGGGCAGGGGCCGCGGCGAGCAGTACTTC

V gene: TRBV19
D gene: .
J gene: TRBJ1-1
clone size: few
CDR3 protein: CASSIQTPSTEAFF
CDR3 DNA: TGTGCCAGTAGTATTCAGACACCGAGCACTGAAGCTTTCTTT

V gene: TRBV30
D gene: .
J gene: TRBJ2-2
clone size: few
CDR3 protein: CAWSPLQPGELFF
CDR3 DNA: TGTGCCTGGAGCCCATTACAACCCGGGGAGCTGTTTTTT

V gene: TRBV19
D gene: .
J gene: TRBJ1-1
clone size: few
CDR3 protein: CASSISGTTNTEAFF
CDR3 DNA: TGTGCCAGTAGTATCTCCGGGACAACGAACACTGAAGCTTTCTTT

V gene: TRBV5-4
D gene: .
J gene: TRBJ2-5
clone size: .
CDR3 protein: CASSLAGGETQYF
CDR3 DNA: TGTGCCAGCAGCTTGGCCGGGGGAGAGACCCAGTACTTC

V gene: TRBV28
D gene: .
J gene: TRBJ2-1
clone size: .
CDR3 protein: CASSWGQSNEQFF
CDR3 DNA: TGTGCCAGCAGTTGGGGACAATCAAATGAGCAGTTCTTC

V gene: TRBV5-1
D gene: TRBD1
J gene: TRBJ1-2
clone size: few
CDR3 protein: CASSLASGQTNYGYTF
CDR3 DNA: TGCGCCAGCAGCTTGGCCTCGGGACAGACTAACTATGGCTACACCTTC

V gene: TRBV6-5
D gene: .
J gene: TRBJ1-2
clone size: .
CDR3 protein: CASSYDSSPNYGYTF
CDR3 DNA: TGTGCCAGCAGCTATGACAGTAGCCCTAACTATGGCTACACCTTC

V gene: TRBV28
D gene: TRBD2
J gene: TRBJ2-7
clone size: .
CDR3 protein: CASRSPGRPYEQYF
CDR3 DNA: TGTGCCAGCAGATCTCCCGGGAGGCCCTACGAGCAGTACTTC

V gene: TRBV9
D gene: .
J gene: TRBJ2-3
clone size: .
CDR3 protein: CASNSVGTDTQYF
CDR3 DNA: TGTGCCAGCAATTCGGTAGGCACAGATACGCAGTATTTT

V gene: TRBV7-9
D gene: TRBD1
J gene: TRBJ1-3
clone size: few
CDR3 protein: CASRLTPGQGADTIYF
CDR3 DNA: TGTGCCAGTAGATTAACCCCGGGACAGGGGGCTGACACCATATATTTT

V gene: TRBV7-3
D gene: .
J gene: TRBJ2-1
clone size: .
CDR3 protein: CASSLSQYNEQFF
CDR3 DNA: TGTGCCAGCAGCTTAAGCCAGTACAATGAGCAGTTCTTC

V gene: TRBV5-1
D gene: .
J gene: TRBJ2-5
clone size: few
CDR3 protein: CASSLVTGEQETQYF
CDR3 DNA: TGCGCCAGCAGCCTGGTTACCGGGGAGCAAGAGACCCAGTACTTC

V gene: TRBV13
D gene: TRBD1
J gene: TRBJ2-7
clone size: few
CDR3 protein: CASSVDRRGYEQYF
CDR3 DNA: TGTGCCAGCAGCGTGGACAGGCGAGGCTACGAGCAGTACTTC

V gene: TRBV2
D gene: TRBD1
J gene: TRBJ2-7
clone size: .
CDR3 protein: CASSRQGSQREQYF
CDR3 DNA: TGTGCCAGCAGTCGACAGGGATCCCAGAGGGAGCAGTACTTC

V gene: TRBV5-4
D gene: .
J gene: TRBJ1-2
clone size: few
CDR3 protein: CASSLSRGTYGYTF
CDR3 DNA: TGTGCCAGCAGCTTGTCGCGGGGAACCTATGGCTACACCTTC

V gene: TRBV11-2
D gene: TRBD2
J gene: TRBJ2-5
clone size: .
CDR3 protein: CASSDLAGGETQYF
CDR3 DNA: TGTGCCAGCAGCGATCTAGCGGGAGGAGAGACCCAGTACTTC

V gene: TRBV6-5
D gene: TRBD1
J gene: TRBJ1-2
clone size: .
CDR3 protein: CASSRTGDADYGYTF
CDR3 DNA: TGTGCCAGCAGCCGGACAGGGGATGCGGACTATGGCTACACCTTC

V gene: TRBV4-2
D gene: .
J gene: TRBJ2-7
clone size: .
CDR3 protein: CASSQDRGIGSYEQYF
CDR3 DNA: TGTGCCAGCAGCCAAGATAGGGGGATTGGCTCCTACGAGCAGTACTTC

V gene: TRBV6-6
D gene: .
J gene: TRBJ2-7
clone size: few
CDR3 protein: CASRASSYEQYF
CDR3 DNA: TGTGCCTCGCGGGCGAGCTCCTACGAGCAGTACTTC